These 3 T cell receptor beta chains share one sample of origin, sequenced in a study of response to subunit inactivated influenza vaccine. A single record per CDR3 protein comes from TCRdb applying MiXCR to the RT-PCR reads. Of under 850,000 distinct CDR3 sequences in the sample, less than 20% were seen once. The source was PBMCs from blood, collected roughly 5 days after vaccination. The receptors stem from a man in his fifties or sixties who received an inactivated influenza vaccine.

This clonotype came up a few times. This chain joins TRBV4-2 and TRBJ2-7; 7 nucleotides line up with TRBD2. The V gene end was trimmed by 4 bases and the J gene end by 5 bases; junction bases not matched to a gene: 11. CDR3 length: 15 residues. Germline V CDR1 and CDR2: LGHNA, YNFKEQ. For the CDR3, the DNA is TGTGCCAGCAGCCCTCGACTAGCCCTTACCCACGAGCAGTACTTC. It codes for CASSPRLALTHEQYF.

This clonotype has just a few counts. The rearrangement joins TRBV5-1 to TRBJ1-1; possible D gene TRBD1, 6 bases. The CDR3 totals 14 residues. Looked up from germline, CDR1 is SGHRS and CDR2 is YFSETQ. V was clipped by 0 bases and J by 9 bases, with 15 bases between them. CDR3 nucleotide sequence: TGCGCCAGCAGCTTGGCCGGGAGGGGGAGTCAAGCTTTCTTT. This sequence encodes CASSLAGRGSQAFF.

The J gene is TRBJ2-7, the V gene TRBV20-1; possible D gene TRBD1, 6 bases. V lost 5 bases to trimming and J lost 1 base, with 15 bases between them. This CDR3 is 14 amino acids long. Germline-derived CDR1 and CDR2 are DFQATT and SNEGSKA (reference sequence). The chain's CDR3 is CSAQQGSRSYEQYF. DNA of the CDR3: TGCAGTGCTCAACAGGGATCCCGTTCCTACGAGCAGTACTTC.